These 12 T cell receptor beta chains share one sample of origin, sequenced in a study of T cell repertoires and HLA-DP antigens. Measured with immunoSEQ multiplex PCR; TCRdb has only the in-frame clones, and not every one. The sample includes 90,000 to 130,000 clones, approximately 92% of them seen just once. Their cognate antigens are unknown. The sample consisted of CD4+ T cells from PBMCs. The receptors originated from a woman aged 18-29 years in good health and CMV-seronegative.

The rearrangement links TRBV18 to TRBJ2-7; tentative D call: TRBD1 (6 bases). Germline CDR1 KGHSH, CDR2 LQKENI. The CDR3 has 15 residues. The CDR3 region has the DNA TGTGCCAGCCCACCTACCGGGACACCGACCTACGAGCAGTACGTC. Amino acid sequence: CASPPTGTPTYEQYV.

The V gene is TRBV20-1, the J gene TRBJ1-2; D unclear. The CDR3 length is 11 residues. V lost 2 bases and J 7 bases, leaving 8 bases between the germline ends. Per the germline V gene, CDR1 is DFQATT and CDR2 is SNEGSKA (reference sequence). CDR3 in DNA: TGCAGTGCTAGACCGCCGGGTGGCTACACCTTC. As protein: CSARPPGGYTF.

The chain joins TRBV15 to TRBJ2-1; 9 bases align to TRBD2. This CDR3 is 14 amino acids long. J gave up 9 bases and V 5 bases, and 8 bases lay outside the gene matches. Germline V gene lookup returns CDR1 LNHNV and CDR2 YYDKDF (reference sequence). CDR3 region: CATSRPQAGGEQFF. The CDR3, as DNA: TGTGCCACCAGCCGCCCGCAAGCGGGAGGTGAGCAGTTCTTC.

The CDR3 is CASSLDSRETQYF. The CDR3 DNA reads TGTGCCAGCAGCTTAGACAGCCGGGAGACCCAGTACTTC. This rearrangement joins TRBV11-3 to TRBJ2-5; the D is unclear. This CDR3 contains 13 residues. V was pared by 0 bases and J by 5 bases, with 7 bases between. Germline lookup yields CDR1 SGHNT and CDR2 YENEEA.

In regard to this clone: Its ends do not fully match the called genes, so a read error is possible. This rearrangement joins TRBV6-6 to TRBJ2-7, with D possibly TRBD1 on 5 matching bases. Per germline, CDR1 MNHNY and CDR2 SVGAGI (reference sequence). The CDR3 loop spans 16 amino acids. Here the CDR3 DNA reads TGTGCCAGCAGTTACTCCGACAGTTTAAGCTCCTACGACCAGTACTTC. Its protein product is CASSYSDSLSSYDQYF.

This chain uses TRBV27 with TRBJ1-5, with D unclear. Germline assignment: CDR1 MNHEY and CDR2 SMNVEV (reference sequence). Deletions cut 3 bases from V and 3 bases from J, with 12 bases between. This CDR3 contains 15 residues. DNA for the CDR3: TGTGCCAGCAGTTTTCGGAGGAGTTACAATCAGCCCCAGCATTTT. Protein: CASSFRRSYNQPQHF.

The chain couples TRBV6-1 to TRBJ2-7; D may match TRBD1 or TRBD2 (5 bases each). V was shortened by 6 bases and J by 6 bases, with 18 bases between the two germline ends. Germline V gives CDR1 MNHNS, CDR2 SASEGT. This CDR3 comprises 14 residues. The CDR3 DNA reads TGTGCCAGCAGCCTATACGGGACGACTTTCGAGCAGTACTTC. Its protein product is CASSLYGTTFEQYF.

V and J are TRBV7-6 and TRBJ1-5, with D possibly being TRBD1 (6 bases). The V end was cut by 5 bases, the J end by 1 base, with 21 bases between. Per germline, CDR1 SGHVS and CDR2 FNYEAQ. The CDR3 loop spans 18 amino acids. This chain's CDR3 is CASSPYPEQGWSNQPQHF. For the CDR3, the DNA is TGTGCCAGCAGCCCTTACCCGGAACAGGGATGGAGCAATCAGCCCCAGCATTTT. Together with reference TRBV7-6 and TRBJ1-5, the CDR3 gives the full variable domain: GAGVSQSPRYKVTKRGQDVALRCDPISGHVSLYWYRQALGQGPEFLTYFNYEAQQDKSGLPNDRFSAERPEGSISTLTIQRTEQRDSAMYRCASSPYPEQGWSNQPQHFGDGTRLSIL.

V usage is TRBV28 and J usage is TRBJ2-1, with 7 bases that match TRBD1. In germline, CDR1 is MDHEN, CDR2 SYDVKM. The CDR3 is 15 residues long. V dropped 2 bases and J dropped 2; count of bases not matched to a gene: 3. Written as DNA, the CDR3 is TGTGCCAGCAGTTTAGGACAGGATCCCTACAATGAGCAGTTCTTC. Its translation is CASSLGQDPYNEQFF.

This chain uses TRBV7-9 with TRBJ2-7; 7 bases agree with TRBD2. The length of the CDR3 is 14 residues. Germline-derived CDR1 and CDR2 are SEHNR and FQNEAQ (reference sequence). The junction had 6 bases not matched to a gene; V was cut back by 5 bases and J by 2 bases. In DNA, the CDR3 is TGTGCCAGCAGCCCTAGCGGTTTTACCTACGAGCAGTACTTC. Translation: CASSPSGFTYEQYF.

The genes are TRBV10-3 and TRBJ1-3; 9 bases line up with TRBD1. The junction had 9 bases not matched to a gene; V was cut back by 4 bases and J by 2 bases. CDR1 and CDR2 (germline): ENHRY, SYGVKD. This CDR3 contains 17 residues. The CDR3 sequence is CAISATQGALPGNTIYF. DNA of the CDR3: TGTGCCATCAGTGCGACACAGGGGGCCCTTCCTGGAAACACCATATATTTT.

The chain couples TRBV19 to TRBJ1-1, with D perhaps TRBD1 (6 bases). V gave up 9 bases and J gave up 1 base, with 9 bases separating them. The CDR3 is 12 amino acids. CDR1 is LNHDA, CDR2 SQIVND, per germline (reference sequence). The CDR3 spells CASATGNTEAFF. The CDR3 coding sequence is TGTGCCAGCGCGACAGGGAACACTGAAGCTTTCTTT.